The clone carrying this T cell receptor beta chain has just a few counts. Preparation of the TCRbeta library involved a method that used unique molecular identifiers. From the PCR reads, TCRdb called clonotypes with MiXCR, one entry per CDR3 protein. The top ten clones hold around 5.6% of a sample with about 460,000 distinct CDR3 sequences, approximately 12% of them seen once. This entry is derived from a study of T-cell reconstitution after alpha-beta-depleted transplantation in children. CDR3 length: 15 residues. With V trimmed by 3 bases and J by 2 bases, 5 bases remained unmatched. The sequenced sample was PBMCs from the stem cell graft donor, obtained from the stem cell graft. This chain joins TRBV12-3 or TRBV12-4 and TRBJ2-3, with 7 bases aligning to TRBD2. The receptor was derived from a human donor who donated a stem cell graft to a child with combined immunodeficiency. The CDR3 DNA sequence: TGTGCCAGCAGTTTGGCGGGGAGGGCCACAGATACGCAGTATTTT. It yields the protein CASSLAGRATDTQYF.